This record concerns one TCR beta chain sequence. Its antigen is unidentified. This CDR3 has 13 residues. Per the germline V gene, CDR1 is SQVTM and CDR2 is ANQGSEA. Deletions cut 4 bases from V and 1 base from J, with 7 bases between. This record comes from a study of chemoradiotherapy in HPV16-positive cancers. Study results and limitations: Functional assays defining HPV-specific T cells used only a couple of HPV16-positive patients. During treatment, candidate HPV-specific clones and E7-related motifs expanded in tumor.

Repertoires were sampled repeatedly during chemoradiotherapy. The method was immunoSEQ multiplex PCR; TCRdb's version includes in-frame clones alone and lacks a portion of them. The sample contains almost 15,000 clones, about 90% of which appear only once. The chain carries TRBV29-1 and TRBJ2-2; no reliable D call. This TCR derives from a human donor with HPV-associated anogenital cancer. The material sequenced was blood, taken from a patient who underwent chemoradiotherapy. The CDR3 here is CSVGFKNTGELFF. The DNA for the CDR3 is TGCAGCGTTGGGTTTAAGAACACCGGGGAGCTGTTTTTT.